The 31 T cell receptor beta chains given below trace back to one sample, sequenced in a study of shared clonotypes between healthy human individuals. Naive CD8 cells lacked CD45RO, underwent positive selection for CCR7 and left out terminally differentiated effector memory CD45RA+ cells. Profiling relied on immunoSEQ multiplex PCR, and the TCRdb table lists in-frame clones only, not all of them. The table records more than 2 million clones, 80% to 95% of them present only once. Source material: naive CD8+ T cells from PBMCs. The source is a man younger than 30 in good health. Some clones in this sample may be carry-over from other donors' samples.

Only a few counts were recorded for this clone. CDR3: CASSRGLGNTEAFF. The CDR3 nucleotides read TGTGCCAGTAGCAGGGGGCTTGGGAACACTGAAGCTTTCTTT. The J gene is TRBJ1-1, the V gene TRBV19; 8 positions agree with TRBD1. Germline lookup yields CDR1 LNHDA and CDR2 SQIVND (reference sequence). The length of the CDR3 is 14 residues. V lost 6 bases to trimming and J lost 1 base; unmatched junction nucleotides: 4. Based on the CDR3 plus reference TRBV19 and TRBJ1-1, the full variable domain is DGGITQSPKYLFRKEGQNVTLSCEQNLNHDAMYWYRQDPGQGLRLIYYSQIVNDFQKGDIAEGYSVSREKKESFPLTVTSAQKNPTAFYLCASSRGLGNTEAFFGQGTRLTVV.

The chain carries TRBV6-5 and TRBJ2-5, with 8 bases aligning to TRBD1. The J call is in doubt because the DNA end fits TRBJ2-7 better. Per the germline V gene, CDR1 is MNHEY and CDR2 is SVGAGI. The CDR3 totals 14 residues. CDR3 in amino acids: CASRGQDVSYEQYF. In DNA, the CDR3 is TGTGCCAGCAGGGGACAGGATGTCTCCTACGAGCAGTACTTC.

This clone was seen only once. V usage is TRBV27 and J usage is TRBJ2-1; 7 bases are shared with TRBD1. From germline, CDR1 is MNHEY and CDR2 SMNVEV (reference sequence). The CDR3 contains 12 residues. The trim removed 6 bases at V and 9 bases at J, leaving 5 bases unmatched. CDR3 nucleotide sequence: TGTGCCAGCAGCCCGGGACAGCTTGAGCAGTTCTTC. Translated: CASSPGQLEQFF.

CDR3: CASSLVTARSSYNEQFF. The CDR3 DNA is TGTGCCAGCAGCTTAGTTACCGCCCGGAGCTCCTACAATGAGCAGTTCTTC. V gene TRBV7-6 combines with J gene TRBJ2-1, with D uncertain. Looked up from germline, CDR1 is SGHVS and CDR2 is FNYEAQ. This CDR3 spans 17 amino acids. Trimming took 1 base from V and 0 from J, leaving 13 bases between them.

The chain employs TRBV6-1 and TRBJ2-7, with D perhaps assigned TRBD1 or TRBD2 (6 bases each). The CDR3 is 17 amino acids. V shed 4 bases and J shed 3 bases, with 22 bases lying between them. CDR1 and CDR2 (germline): MNHNS, SASEGT. CDR3 sequence (DNA): TGTGCCAGCAGTGTTTGGGCGGGACAAAGTGGGGACTACGAGCAGTACTTC. This sequence encodes CASSVWAGQSGDYEQYF.

The chain uses TRBV19 and TRBJ2-7; either TRBD1 or TRBD2 may supply D (5 bases each). Trimming stripped 1 base from V and 5 bases from J, with 12 bases between. The V gene's germline CDR1 is LNHDA and CDR2 SQIVND (reference sequence). The CDR3 runs to 14 residues. The CDR3 nucleotides are TGTGCCAGTAGTATAGGATACGGGGCGGACGAGCAGTACTTC. Its protein is CASSIGYGADEQYF.

This chain connects TRBV5-4 to TRBJ2-7; possibly TRBD1 for D (5 bases). Germline V gene sequence: CDR1 SGHNT, CDR2 YYREEE (reference sequence). The V and J ends lost 0 bases and 3 bases respectively, with 16 bases between them. The CDR3 spans 16 residues. The CDR3 DNA follows: TGTGCCAGCAGCTTGGTTCCGGACACAGCCTTCTACGAGCAGTACTTC. As protein: CASSLVPDTAFYEQYF.

J is TRBJ2-1 and V is TRBV10-3; D ambiguous. Trimming took 10 bases from V and 0 from J, leaving 7 bases between them. The CDR3 is 12 residues long. Per germline, CDR1 ENHRY and CDR2 SYGVKD. As DNA, the CDR3 is TGTGCCACCTTTGACTCCTACAATGAGCAGTTCTTC. Translated: CATFDSYNEQFF.

The genes are TRBV6-1 and TRBJ2-7; 12 positions agree with TRBD2. With V trimmed by 6 bases and J by 4 bases, 4 bases remained unmatched. This CDR3 has 14 residues. Germline assignment: CDR1 MNHNS and CDR2 SASEGT. CDR3 nucleotide sequence: TGTGCCAGCAGGGGACTAGCGGGCTTTTACGAGCAGTACTTC. Protein product: CASRGLAGFYEQYF.

The chain employs TRBV20-1 and TRBJ2-5; D unclear. TRBJ2-7 explains the end of the DNA better; the J call may be wrong. This CDR3 spans 11 amino acids. CDR1 is DFQATT, CDR2 SNEGSKA, per germline (reference sequence). CDR3 protein: CSAIPAYEQYF. DNA of the CDR3: TGCAGTGCCATCCCCGCCTACGAGCAGTACTTC.

This clone has a single count. J is TRBJ2-5 and V is TRBV6-5, with 10 bases matching TRBD2. The CDR3 covers 12 residues. CDR1 and CDR2 from the germline V gene are MNHEY and SVGAGI. CDR3 DNA sequence: TGTGCGGCTAGCGGGAGAGCGGAGACCCAGTACTTC. This encodes CAASGRAETQYF.

J is TRBJ2-3 and V is TRBV4-3, with D possibly being TRBD1 (6 bases). Trimming pared 1 base from V and 2 bases from J, leaving 16 bases between. CDR1 and CDR2 (germline): LGHNA, YSLEER. The CDR3 is 17 residues long. The CDR3 DNA sequence: TGCGCCAGCAGCCAAGCCCTGGACAGAGAACTCACAGATACGCAGTATTTT. Translating it yields CASSQALDRELTDTQYF.

The J gene is TRBJ1-1, the V gene TRBV7-9; 7 nucleotides match TRBD1. The germline V gene has CDR1 SEHNR and CDR2 FQNEAQ (reference sequence). Trimming at V came to 1 base and at J to 1 base, leaving 3 bases not matched to a gene. The CDR3 consists of 15 residues. The CDR3 sequence: CASSLGAGGNTEAFF. In DNA, the CDR3 is TGTGCCAGCAGCTTAGGGGCAGGGGGGAACACTGAAGCTTTCTTT.

V is TRBV27 and J is TRBJ2-7, with TRBD2 matching 7 bases. CDR3 length: 14 residues. The V segment lost 7 bases and the J segment 6 bases; nucleotides outside the gene matches: 12. The germline V gene encodes CDR1 MNHEY and CDR2 SMNVEV (reference sequence). CDR3 DNA: TGTGCCAGCACATCATTCGGCCGCGGGGGCGAGCAGTACTTC. Its translation: CASTSFGRGGEQYF.

The rearrangement links TRBV27 to TRBJ2-1, with D uncertain. This CDR3 is built from 14 residues. V lost 3 bases and J lost 5, with 11 bases in between. Germline assignment: CDR1 MNHEY and CDR2 SMNVEV (reference sequence). CDR3 nucleotides: TGTGCCAGCAGTTTGGGGAAAGGTAACAATGAGCAGTTCTTC. Its translation is CASSLGKGNNEQFF.

The chain uses TRBV5-4 and TRBJ2-7, with TRBD2 identical over 9 bases. The germline gives CDR1 SGHNT, CDR2 YYREEE (reference sequence). This CDR3 is built from 14 residues. V trimming: 4 bases; J trimming: 3 bases; junction bases outside the gene matches: 5. The CDR3 DNA sequence: TGTGCCAGCAGCCCCGGGACTAGCATCTACGAGCAGTACTTC. Its protein is CASSPGTSIYEQYF.

The chain couples TRBV27 to TRBJ2-1; 9 bases map to TRBD2. This CDR3 is 14 amino acids long. Germline CDR1 reads MNHEY; CDR2 reads SMNVEV (reference sequence). The V gene end was trimmed by 7 bases and the J gene end by 6 bases; junction bases not matched to a gene: 7. In DNA form, the CDR3 reads TGTGCCAGCACCTTGGGCGGGAGGGCCAATGAGCAGTTCTTC. Encoded protein: CASTLGGRANEQFF.

The chain links TRBV7-8 to TRBJ2-1; 9 bases map to TRBD1. The CDR3 runs to 16 residues. V dropped 1 base and J dropped 8; count of bases not matched to a gene: 9. CDR1 and CDR2 (germline): SGHVS, FQNEAQ. CDR3 DNA sequence: TGTGCCAGCAGCTTAGTGGGGGGACAGGGTCCCCATGAGCAGTTCTTC. Protein: CASSLVGGQGPHEQFF.

V usage is TRBV7-9 and J usage is TRBJ1-5; D possibly corresponds to TRBD1 (6 bases). CDR3 size: 14 residues. Trimming pared 1 base from V and 5 bases from J, leaving 9 bases between. The germline gives CDR1 SEHNR, CDR2 FQNEAQ (reference sequence). The CDR3 DNA follows: TGTGCCAGCAGCTTAGGGGGGGCTGATCAGCCCCAGCATTTT. It translates to CASSLGGADQPQHF.

This chain connects TRBV7-5 to TRBJ2-1. TRBV7-5 is designated a pseudogene. This CDR3 is 15 amino acids long. CDR3 in DNA: TGTGTCAGAGGATACACTGGAATCTCCTACAATGAGCAGTTCTTC. Residues: CVRGYTGISYNEQFF.

This chain joins TRBV19 and TRBJ1-2; D remains ambiguous. CDR1 is LNHDA and CDR2 is SQIVND in the germline V gene (reference sequence). This CDR3 is built from 15 residues. The ends were cut back, 7 bases at V and 0 bases at J, with 15 bases in the middle. DNA of the CDR3: TGTGCCAGTACCTATGATAGGTCGGCTAACTATGGCTACACCTTC. Encoded protein: CASTYDRSANYGYTF. The entire variable domain, with the rest obtained from reference TRBV19 and TRBJ1-2, is as follows: DGGITQSPKYLFRKEGQNVTLSCEQNLNHDAMYWYRQDPGQGLRLIYYSQIVNDFQKGDIAEGYSVSREKKESFPLTVTSAQKNPTAFYLCASTYDRSANYGYTFGSGTRLTVV.

The V and J genes are TRBV6-6 and TRBJ1-1; D is perhaps TRBD1 (5 bases). Trimming shortened V by 3 bases and J by 1 base, and 12 bases separated the two germline ends. The CDR3 loop spans 15 amino acids. Germline V gene data show CDR1 as MNHNY and CDR2 as SVGAGI (reference sequence). The CDR3 loop is CASSYNYGQNTEAFF. The CDR3 DNA reads as TGTGCCAGCAGTTATAACTACGGACAGAACACTGAAGCTTTCTTT.

V usage is TRBV9 and J usage is TRBJ2-1, with D perhaps matching TRBD2 (5 bases). This CDR3 spans 14 amino acids. Trimming stripped 0 bases from V and 8 bases from J, with 12 bases between. The germline gives CDR1 SGDLS, CDR2 YYNGEE. The CDR3 region is CASSVVSGRHEQFF. The CDR3 region has the DNA TGTGCCAGCAGCGTAGTAAGCGGCCGTCATGAGCAGTTCTTC.

This chain joins TRBV7-9 and TRBJ2-7, with 7 bases lining up with TRBD1. Germline CDR1 is SEHNR and CDR2 is FQNEAQ (reference sequence). The CDR3 contains 15 residues. Trimming removed 1 base from V and 2 bases from J; junction bases left unmatched: 5. CDR3 DNA sequence: TGTGCCAGCAGCTTAGGGACAGGACTCACCTACGAGCAGTACTTC. Translating it yields CASSLGTGLTYEQYF.

The chain couples TRBV9 to TRBJ1-4; D is perhaps TRBD1 (6 bases). In germline, CDR1 is SGDLS, CDR2 YYNGEE. The CDR3 is 17 amino acids. V was cut by 0 bases and J by 0 bases, with 12 bases left in between. As DNA, the CDR3 is TGTGCCAGCAGCGTAGTAGGGACAAGCGCAACTAATGAAAAACTGTTTTTT. It is translated as CASSVVGTSATNEKLFF.

This clone appeared once. The rearrangement joins TRBV7-2 to TRBJ2-1; no clear D. The CDR3 extends over 15 amino acids. V was shortened by 1 base and J by 5 bases, with 12 bases between the two germline ends. CDR1 and CDR2 (germline): SGHTA, FQGNSA. CDR3 sequence: CASSLGAATNNEQFF. For the CDR3, the DNA is TGTGCCAGCAGCTTAGGGGCGGCTACCAACAATGAGCAGTTCTTC.

The chain carries TRBV7-8 and TRBJ2-2; 11 nucleotides align to TRBD2. This CDR3 contains 17 residues. V lost 4 bases to trimming and J lost 4 bases; unmatched junction nucleotides: 8. CDR1 and CDR2 from the germline V gene are SGHVS and FQNEAQ. CDR3 sequence: CASSSYSGRAATGELFF. CDR3 in DNA: TGTGCCAGCAGCTCCTATAGCGGGAGGGCGGCCACCGGGGAGCTGTTTTTT.

This sequence joins TRBV28 and TRBJ2-3; 11 nucleotides line up with TRBD2. The CDR3 has 18 amino acids. With V trimmed by 3 bases and J by 2 bases, 10 bases remained unmatched. Germline CDR1 MDHEN, CDR2 SYDVKM. The CDR3 reads CASSLIAGGPSDTDTQYF. In DNA form, the CDR3 reads TGTGCCAGCAGTTTGATAGCGGGAGGGCCGAGCGACACAGATACGCAGTATTTT.

This chain uses TRBV9 with TRBJ2-1, with D perhaps matching TRBD1 or TRBD2 (5 bases each). V lost 3 bases to trimming and J lost 2 bases, with 21 bases between them. This CDR3 is built from 18 residues. The germline gives CDR1 SGDLS, CDR2 YYNGEE. CDR3 sequence: CASSAPPGTEGAYNEQFF. The DNA for the CDR3 is TGTGCCAGCAGCGCCCCGCCGGGGACCGAAGGCGCCTACAATGAGCAGTTCTTC.

The chain has TRBV6-5 and TRBJ2-7; D ambiguous. CDR1 is MNHEY, CDR2 SVGAGI, per germline. V was trimmed by 2 bases and J by 3 bases, leaving 17 bases between them. The CDR3 loop spans 16 amino acids. The CDR3 region is CASSYSTALGNYEQYF. CDR3 DNA sequence: TGTGCCAGCAGTTACAGTACGGCTCTAGGAAACTACGAGCAGTACTTC.

V and J are TRBV27 and TRBJ2-3; D gene uncertain. The germline V gene encodes CDR1 MNHEY and CDR2 SMNVEV (reference sequence). This CDR3 is built from 16 residues. V lost 0 bases, J lost 2 bases, and 12 bases lay in between. Here the CDR3 reads CASSLSPRGHTDTQYF. The CDR3 DNA reads TGTGCCAGCAGTTTATCCCCCAGAGGTCACACAGATACGCAGTATTTT.